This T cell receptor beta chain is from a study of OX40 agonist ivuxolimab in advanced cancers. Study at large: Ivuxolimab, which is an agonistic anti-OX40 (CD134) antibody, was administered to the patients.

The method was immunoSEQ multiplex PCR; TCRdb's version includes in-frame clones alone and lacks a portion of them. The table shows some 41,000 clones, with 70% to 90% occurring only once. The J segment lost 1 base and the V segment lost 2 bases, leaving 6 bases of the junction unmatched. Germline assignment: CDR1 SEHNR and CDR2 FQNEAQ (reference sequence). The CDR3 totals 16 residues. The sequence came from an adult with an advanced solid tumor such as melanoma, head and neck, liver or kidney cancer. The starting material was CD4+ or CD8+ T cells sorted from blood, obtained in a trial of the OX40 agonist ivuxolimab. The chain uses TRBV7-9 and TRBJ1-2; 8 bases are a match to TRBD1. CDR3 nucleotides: TGTGCCAGCAGCTTATTCGGGACAGGAGTTAACTATGGCTACACCTTC. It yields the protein CASSLFGTGVNYGYTF.